The next 9 T cell receptor beta chains were all read from a single sample in a study of tissue T cells after allogeneic stem cell transplantation. Here immunoSEQ multiplex PCR was the method, and the copy in TCRdb shows in-frame clones only, minus some. The sample contains 20,000 to 30,000 clones, around four fifths of which appear only once. This sample comprised tissue from the ileum, obtained at autopsy. These TCRs come from a female donor older than 55 with lung cancer.

The rearrangement links TRBV2 to TRBJ1-2; the D is unclear. The CDR3 runs 14 residues. The V gene's germline CDR1 is SNHLY and CDR2 FYNNEI. The ends were cut back, 2 bases at V and 0 bases at J, with 7 bases in the middle. The CDR3 DNA sequence: TGTGCCAGCAGTGAAATCAGGACTAACTATGGCTACACCTTC. Translated, it gives CASSEIRTNYGYTF.

This clone was seen a single time. CDR3 loop: CASRPSSNTGELFF. The CDR3 nucleotides read TGTGCCAGCCGGCCCAGCTCGAACACCGGGGAGCTGTTTTTT. The chain links TRBV6-1 to TRBJ2-2, with no clear D. Germline-derived CDR1 and CDR2 are MNHNS and SASEGT. V gave up 8 bases and J gave up 0 bases, with 10 bases separating them. The CDR3 contains 14 residues.

This chain connects TRBV5-4 to TRBJ1-3, with 8 nucleotides matching TRBD1. V shed 4 bases and J 5 bases; nucleotides not matched to a gene: 5. The CDR3 runs 14 residues. Germline V lookup: CDR1 SGHNT, CDR2 YYREEE (reference sequence). The CDR3: CASSPGTGRNTIYF. CDR3 DNA: TGTGCCAGCAGCCCCGGGACAGGTAGAAACACCATATATTTT.

The chain uses TRBV20-1 and TRBJ1-6, with D possibly being TRBD1 (5 bases). The germline gives CDR1 DFQATT, CDR2 SNEGSKA (reference sequence). The CDR3 runs to 17 residues. V was clipped by 3 bases and J by 0 bases, with 15 bases between them. The CDR3 nucleotides read TGCAGTGCTAGTAAGGTCCAGGGCGGCTCCTATAATTCACCCCTCCACTTT. Amino acids: CSASKVQGGSYNSPLHF.

V is TRBV5-1 and J is TRBJ2-7; 8 nucleotides match TRBD1. The germline gives CDR1 SGHRS, CDR2 YFSETQ. This CDR3 is 15 amino acids long. The junction had 9 bases not matched to a gene; V was cut back by 4 bases and J by 3 bases. The CDR3 spells CASSLDRGSVYEQYF. For the CDR3, the DNA is TGCGCCAGCAGCCTAGACAGGGGATCTGTCTACGAGCAGTACTTC.

V gene TRBV7-3 combines with J gene TRBJ1-3; D is undetermined. CDR1 is SGHTA, CDR2 FQGTGA, per germline. The CDR3 contains 15 residues. V was cut by 2 bases and J by 5 bases, with 13 bases left in between. The CDR3 region is CASSLCPSPRNTIYF. The CDR3 nucleotides read TGTGCCAGCAGCTTATGTCCGAGCCCCCGAAACACCATATATTTT.

J is TRBJ1-2 and V is TRBV7-2; 7 nucleotides match TRBD1. Germline CDR1 is SGHTA and CDR2 is FQGNSA. Unmatched junction bases numbered 10, after V lost 5 bases and J lost 4 bases. This CDR3 has 15 amino acids. CDR3 in amino acids: CASSPRQGSAYGYTF. The CDR3 DNA reads TGTGCCAGCAGCCCCCGACAGGGAAGCGCCTATGGCTACACCTTC.

This clone appeared a few times. The chain joins TRBV25-1 to TRBJ2-1, with a weak D call TRBD2 (6 bases). V lost 2 bases and J 10 bases, leaving 12 bases between the germline ends. The CDR3 covers 13 residues. From germline, CDR1 is MGHDK and CDR2 SYGVNS. In DNA, the CDR3 is TGTGCCAGCAGTGAAGGAGGGAGGTACGAGCAGTTCTTC. Translating it yields CASSEGGRYEQFF. Complete variable domain (other parts from reference TRBV25-1 and TRBJ2-1): EADIYQTPRYLVIGTGKKITLECSQTMGHDKMYWYQQDPGMELHLIHYSYGVNSTEKGDLSSESTVSRIRTEHFPLTLESARPSHTSQYLCASSEGGRYEQFFGPGTRLTVL.

This chain's CDR3 is CASSEAGTGGEKLFF. DNA for the CDR3: TGTGCCAGCAGTGAGGCCGGGACAGGGGGTGAAAAACTGTTTTTT. The gene calls are TRBV25-1 and TRBJ1-4, with TRBD1 identical over 11 bases. The ends lost 3 bases at V and 7 bases at J; junction bases unmatched: 4. The CDR3 has 15 amino acids. Per the germline V gene, CDR1 is MGHDK and CDR2 is SYGVNS.